What follows are 18 T cell receptor beta chains derived from one specimen sequenced in a study of cytomegalovirus exposure and HLA in healthy donors. PCR used 60 Vbeta primers and 13 Jbeta primers. The protocol was immunoSEQ multiplex PCR, while the TCRdb copy is restricted to in-frame clones and leaves out a portion. Here the sample spans around 140,000 clones, just under 85% being singletons. The sample was PBMCs. Receptors originate from a woman aged 40 to 49 in good health and CMV-seronegative.

The V call is TRBV13, the J call TRBJ2-4; D is perhaps TRBD1 (5 bases). This CDR3 comprises 12 residues. V lost 1 base, J lost 10 bases, and 8 bases lay in between. In germline, CDR1 is PRHDT, CDR2 FYEKMQ (reference sequence). This CDR3 reads CASSLDRTIQYF. The DNA of the CDR3 is TGTGCCAGCAGCTTAGACCGGACAATTCAGTACTTC.

The rearrangement links TRBV25-1 to TRBJ1-3, with D unclear. Germline CDR1 is MGHDK and CDR2 is SYGVNS. This CDR3 is 14 amino acids long. The V end was cut by 7 bases, the J end by 1 base, with 11 bases between. The CDR3 loop reads CASNPRGSGNTIYF. For the CDR3, the DNA is TGTGCCAGCAACCCGAGAGGGTCTGGAAACACCATATATTTT.

This clone was recorded once. The CDR3 protein is CADSRASGKNEQFF. The CDR3 coding sequence is TGTGCCGACAGTAGGGCTAGCGGGAAGAATGAGCAGTTCTTC. The chain carries TRBV2 and TRBJ2-1; 9 bases agree with TRBD2. CDR1 is SNHLY and CDR2 is FYNNEI in the germline V gene. After removal of 11 bases from V and 7 bases from J, the junction contained 12 bases not matched to a gene. The CDR3 spans 14 residues.

The CDR3 DNA follows: TGCAGTGCTAGTCTTTATCAGCCCCAGCATTTT. Its protein product is CSASLYQPQHF. This sequence joins TRBV20-1 and TRBJ1-5; D is uncertain. V was shortened by 3 bases and J by 5 bases, with 5 bases between the two germline ends. Germline CDR1 is DFQATT and CDR2 is SNEGSKA (reference sequence). The CDR3 totals 11 residues.

V and J are TRBV7-9 and TRBJ1-2, with TRBD1 as a possible D gene (6 bases). CDR1 and CDR2 from the germline V gene are SEHNR and FQNEAQ (reference sequence). This CDR3 spans 16 amino acids. Trimming cost V 5 bases and J 6 bases, with 22 bases left between them. CDR3 DNA: TGTGCCAGCAGCCGACTGCGACTGAAACAGGGCGATGGCTACACCTTC. Its protein product is CASSRLRLKQGDGYTF.

The V gene is TRBV19, the J gene TRBJ2-1; 12 bases agree with TRBD2. Germline CDR1 is LNHDA and CDR2 is SQIVND (reference sequence). The CDR3 length is 17 residues. Trimming at V came to 2 bases and at J to 6 bases, leaving 8 bases not matched to a gene. CDR3 protein: CASSITEGLAGSNEQFF. CDR3 DNA: TGTGCCAGTAGTATAACGGAAGGACTAGCGGGAAGCAATGAGCAGTTCTTC. Based on the CDR3 plus reference TRBV19 and TRBJ2-1, the full variable domain is DGGITQSPKYLFRKEGQNVTLSCEQNLNHDAMYWYRQDPGQGLRLIYYSQIVNDFQKGDIAEGYSVSREKKESFPLTVTSAQKNPTAFYLCASSITEGLAGSNEQFFGPGTRLTVL.

V usage is TRBV2 and J usage is TRBJ2-5, with D possibly being TRBD2 (5 bases). Near its end, the DNA agrees better with TRBJ2-7, so the J call may be wrong. The CDR3 covers 14 residues. Germline lookup yields CDR1 SNHLY and CDR2 FYNNEI. As DNA, the CDR3 is TGTGCCAGCAGTGGAGGACTTAGCTCCTACGAGCAGTACTTC. Protein sequence: CASSGGLSSYEQYF.

The chain has TRBV18 and TRBJ2-7, with TRBD2 matching over 13 bases. CDR1 KGHSH and CDR2 LQKENI come from the germline V gene. This CDR3 comprises 16 residues. V dropped 3 bases and J dropped 3; count of bases not matched to a gene: 5. CDR3 DNA: TGTGCCAGCTCACCGCGACTAGCGGGGGGCCTCTACGAGCAGTACTTC. Protein product: CASSPRLAGGLYEQYF.

The chain carries TRBV6-6 and TRBJ1-2, with TRBD1 matching 12 bases. The CDR3 loop spans 16 amino acids. Germline CDR1 is MNHNY and CDR2 is SVGAGI (reference sequence). V dropped 5 bases and J dropped 7; count of bases not matched to a gene: 11. The CDR3 region is CASSLTPGQGAIGYTF. CDR3 DNA: TGTGCCAGCAGTCTCACTCCGGGACAGGGGGCTATTGGCTACACCTTC.

The chain carries TRBV5-4 and TRBJ2-5; tentative D call: TRBD2 (5 bases). The J call may be incorrect, as the DNA end agrees better with TRBJ2-7. Germline CDR1 and CDR2: SGHNT and YYREEE (reference sequence). This CDR3 is built from 14 residues. In nucleotides, the CDR3 is TGTGCCAGCAGGTTAGCGATAAGCTCCTACGAGCAGTACTTC. Translation: CASRLAISSYEQYF.

The genes are TRBV25-1 and TRBJ2-5; TRBD1 matches 7 bases. The DNA end lines up better with TRBJ2-7; the J call may be wrong. The CDR3 contains 14 residues. CDR1 and CDR2 from the germline V gene are MGHDK and SYGVNS. Here the CDR3 reads CASKGTASSYEQYF. In DNA form, the CDR3 reads TGTGCCAGCAAAGGGACAGCCAGCTCCTACGAGCAGTACTTC.

The chain combines TRBV28 with TRBJ2-6; TRBD1 agrees at 8 bases. The CDR3 consists of 18 residues. The junction had 9 bases not matched to a gene; V was cut back by 5 bases and J by 0 bases. Looked up from germline, CDR1 is MDHEN and CDR2 is SYDVKM. The CDR3 DNA sequence: TGTGCCAGCAGTCAGTGGACAGGGTCCCCCTCTGGGGCCAACGTCCTGACTTTC. Amino acid sequence: CASSQWTGSPSGANVLTF.

The V and J genes are TRBV5-1 and TRBJ2-7, with 7 bases lining up with TRBD1. The germline CDR1 and CDR2 sequences are SGHRS and YFSETQ. This CDR3 is 15 amino acids long. With 4 bases clipped from V and 0 bases from J, the junction kept 7 bases outside the gene matches. CDR3 sequence reads: CASSLLTGSSYEQYF. The CDR3 DNA reads TGCGCCAGCAGCCTGTTGACAGGGAGCTCCTACGAGCAGTACTTC.

The chain employs TRBV28 and TRBJ2-7; D remains unclear. V was trimmed by 5 bases and J by 2 bases, leaving 7 bases between them. CDR3 length equals 12 residues. The germline V gene encodes CDR1 MDHEN and CDR2 SYDVKM. DNA of the CDR3: TGTGCCAGCAGTAGTGCTACCTACGAGCAGTACTTC. This translates into CASSSATYEQYF.

The chain couples TRBV19 to TRBJ2-5; 10 positions match TRBD1. The J call may be in error: the DNA end matches TRBJ2-7 better. This CDR3 is built from 15 residues. The germline V gene has CDR1 LNHDA and CDR2 SQIVND (reference sequence). CDR3 residues: CASSIPGQGSYEQYF. For the CDR3, the DNA is TGTGCCAGTAGTATTCCGGGACAGGGGTCCTACGAGCAGTACTTC.

The V and J genes are TRBV5-1 and TRBJ1-1; TRBD1 aligns across 7 bases. This CDR3 comprises 14 residues. CDR1 and CDR2 from the germline V gene are SGHRS and YFSETQ. V lost 3 bases to trimming and J lost 6 bases; unmatched junction nucleotides: 8. The CDR3 sequence: CASSSGQYSPEAFF. The CDR3 coding sequence is TGCGCCAGCAGCTCGGGACAGTATTCTCCTGAAGCTTTCTTT.

J is TRBJ2-1 and V is TRBV7-2, with D hard to call. With 1 base removed from V and 10 bases from J, the gap between germline ends came to 8 bases. Looked up from germline, CDR1 is SGHTA and CDR2 is FQGNSA. The CDR3 is 12 residues long. DNA of the CDR3: TGTGCCAGCAGCTTAGTTGGCGGCGAGCAGTTCTTC. Translation: CASSLVGGEQFF.

CDR3 nucleotide sequence: TGTGCCAGCAGTGACTCGGCTAGCGGGGGGTACAATGAGCAGTTCTTC. The encoded protein is CASSDSASGGYNEQFF. The chain combines TRBV6-4 with TRBJ2-1, with TRBD2 matching over 11 bases. The CDR3 consists of 16 residues. CDR1 MRHNA and CDR2 SNTAGT come from the germline V gene. After removal of 0 bases from V and 4 bases from J, the junction contained 2 bases not matched to a gene.